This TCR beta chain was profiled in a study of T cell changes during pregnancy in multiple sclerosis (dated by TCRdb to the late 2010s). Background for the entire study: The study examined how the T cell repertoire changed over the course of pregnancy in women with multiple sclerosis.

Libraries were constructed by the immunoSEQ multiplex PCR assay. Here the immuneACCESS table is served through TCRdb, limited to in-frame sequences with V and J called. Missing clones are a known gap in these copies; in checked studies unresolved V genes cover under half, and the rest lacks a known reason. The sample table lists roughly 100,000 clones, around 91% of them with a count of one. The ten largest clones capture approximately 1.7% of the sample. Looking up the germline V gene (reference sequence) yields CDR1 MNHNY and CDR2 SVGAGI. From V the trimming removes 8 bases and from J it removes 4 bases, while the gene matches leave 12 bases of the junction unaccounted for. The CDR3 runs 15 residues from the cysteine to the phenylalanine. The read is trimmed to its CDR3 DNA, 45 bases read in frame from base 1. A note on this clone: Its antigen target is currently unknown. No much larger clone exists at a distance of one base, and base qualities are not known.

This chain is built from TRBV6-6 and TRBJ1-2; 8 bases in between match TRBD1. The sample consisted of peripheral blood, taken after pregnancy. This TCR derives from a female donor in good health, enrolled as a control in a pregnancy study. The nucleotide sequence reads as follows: TGTGCCAGCCGCGAAACCGGGACAGGTTCCTATGGCTACACCTTC. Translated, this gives CASRETGTGSYGYTF.